This TCR beta chain derives from a study of cytomegalovirus exposure and HLA in healthy donors. Study-wide results and limits: Cytomegalovirus-associated status was assigned to 150 or so TCR beta chains. Across donors, sequencing depth was assumed by presence/absence analyses to be roughly uniform. It was shown in a later analysis that HLA-associated TCR beta chains were more clonally expanded than other, equally common chains. Sequencing likely caused a cluster of highly shared sequence variants.

CDR1 is SEHNR, CDR2 FQNEAQ, per germline (reference sequence). The CDR3 totals 12 residues. J gave up 4 bases and V 5 bases, and 2 bases lay outside the gene matches. As for this clone: Its antigen remains unknown.

The PCR made use of 60 Vbeta and 13 Jbeta primers. Sequencing used immunoSEQ multiplex PCR; TCRdb keeps in-frame clones, though not all of them. The sample consists of fewer than 250,000 clones, approximately 81% of them appearing once. The genes are TRBV7-9 and TRBJ2-7; 7 bases match TRBD2. The sample taken for sequencing was PBMCs. The receptor was isolated from a man aged 25-45 years in good health and CMV-seronegative. CDR3: CASSGGGYEQYF. DNA for the CDR3: TGTGCCAGCAGCGGGGGGGGTTACGAGCAGTACTTC.